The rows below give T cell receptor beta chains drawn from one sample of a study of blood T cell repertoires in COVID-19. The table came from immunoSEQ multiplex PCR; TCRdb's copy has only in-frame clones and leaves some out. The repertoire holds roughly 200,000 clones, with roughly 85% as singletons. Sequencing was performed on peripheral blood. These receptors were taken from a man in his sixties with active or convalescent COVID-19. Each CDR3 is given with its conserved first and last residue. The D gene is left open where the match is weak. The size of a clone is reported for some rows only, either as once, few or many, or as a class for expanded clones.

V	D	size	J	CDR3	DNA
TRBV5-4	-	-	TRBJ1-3	CATSPNRQDGNTIYF	TGTGCCACCTCGCCGAACCGGCAGGATGGAAACACCATATATTTT
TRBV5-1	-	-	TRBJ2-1	CASSQHPEGGLYNEQFF	TGCGCCAGCAGCCAACATCCGGAGGGGGGGTTATACAATGAGCAGTTCTTC
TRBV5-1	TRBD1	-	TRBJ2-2	CASSAQGANTGELFF	TGCGCCAGCAGCGCGCAGGGGGCCAACACCGGGGAGCTGTTTTTT
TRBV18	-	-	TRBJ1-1	CASPRGNTEAFF	TGTGCCAGCCCGAGAGGGAACACTGAAGCTTTCTTT
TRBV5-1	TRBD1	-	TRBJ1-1	CASREDRGPTEAFF	TGCGCCAGCAGGGAGGACAGGGGGCCCACTGAAGCTTTCTTT
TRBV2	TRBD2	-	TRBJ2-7	CASSGGAGGVHEQYF	TGTGCCAGCAGTGGGGGAGCGGGGGGCGTCCACGAGCAGTACTTC
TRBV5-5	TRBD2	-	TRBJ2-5	CASSAGLAGGATRETQYF	TGTGCCAGCAGCGCGGGACTAGCGGGGGGGGCTACAAGGGAGACCCAGTACTTC
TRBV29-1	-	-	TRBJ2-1	CSVEDDSNEQFF	TGCAGCGTTGAAGATGATAGCAATGAGCAGTTCTTC
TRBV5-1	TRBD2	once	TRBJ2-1	CASSSGTRIAHEQFF	TGCGCCAGCAGCTCAGGGACTAGAATAGCCCATGAGCAGTTCTTC
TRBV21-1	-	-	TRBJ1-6	CASSNGQEVSPLHF	TGTGCCAGCAGCAATGGACAGGAGGTGTCACCCCTCCACTTT
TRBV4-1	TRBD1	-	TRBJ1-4	CASSQGQGGTNEKLFF	TGCGCCAGCAGCCAAGGACAGGGAGGAACTAATGAAAAACTGTTTTTT
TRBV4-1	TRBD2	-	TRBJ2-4	CAPSQLGGSAKNIQYF	TGCGCCCCCAGCCAACTCGGGGGGTCAGCCAAAAACATTCAGTACTTC
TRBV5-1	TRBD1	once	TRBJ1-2	CASSIGTGGGYTF	TGCGCCAGCAGCATCGGGACAGGGGGCGGCTACACCTTC
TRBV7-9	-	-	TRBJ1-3	CASSALQLISGNTIYF	TGTGCCAGCAGCGCCCTACAGTTGATCTCTGGAAACACCATATATTTT
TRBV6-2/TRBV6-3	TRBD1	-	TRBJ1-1	CASSTWTGGELEAFF	TGTGCCAGCAGTACCTGGACAGGGGGTGAGTTGGAAGCTTTCTTT
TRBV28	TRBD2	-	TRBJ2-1	CASSFGGVHNEQFF	TGTGCCAGCAGTTTTGGGGGGGTACACAATGAGCAGTTCTTC
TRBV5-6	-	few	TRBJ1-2	CASSSDPQRGYGYTF	TGTGCCAGCAGCTCCGACCCCCAACGAGGCTATGGCTACACCTTC
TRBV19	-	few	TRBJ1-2	CASRRGGDNYGYTF	TGTGCCAGCCGCCGGGGGGGCGATAACTATGGCTACACCTTC
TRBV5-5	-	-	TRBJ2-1	CASSLLDLASVPNEQFF	TGTGCCAGCAGCTTGCTAGATCTAGCGTCGGTCCCCAATGAGCAGTTCTTC
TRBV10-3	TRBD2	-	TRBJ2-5	CAISARGGETQYF	TGTGCCATCAGTGCGAGGGGAGGGGAGACCCAGTACTTC
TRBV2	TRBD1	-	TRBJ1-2	CASSPFLPGQGARGYTF	TGTGCCAGCAGCCCTTTCTTACCGGGACAGGGGGCACGAGGCTACACCTTC
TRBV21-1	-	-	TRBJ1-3	CASSKVGSYSGNTIYF	TGTGCCAGCAGCAAAGTGGGCAGCTACTCTGGAAACACCATATATTTT
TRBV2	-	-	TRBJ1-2	CASRIGGGPSYGYTF	TGTGCCAGCAGAATTGGGGGGGGGCCGTCTTATGGCTACACCTTC
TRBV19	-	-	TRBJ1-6	CASSTDRVLTNSPLHF	TGTGCCAGTAGTACTGACCGGGTCCTTACCAATTCACCCCTCCACTTT
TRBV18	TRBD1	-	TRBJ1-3	CASSPADRVGNTIYF	TGTGCCAGCTCACCAGCCGACAGGGTCGGAAACACCATATATTTT
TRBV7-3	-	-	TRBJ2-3	CASAQGGARTDTQYF	TGTGCCAGCGCTCAAGGGGGGGCCCGCACAGATACGCAGTATTTT
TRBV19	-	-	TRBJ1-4	CASSRQGKSTNEKLFF	TGTGCCAGTAGTAGGCAGGGAAAGAGTACTAATGAAAAACTGTTTTTT
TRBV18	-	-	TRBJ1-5	CASSRVNQPQHF	TGTGCCAGCTCCCGGGTGAATCAGCCCCAGCATTTT
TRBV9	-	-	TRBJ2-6	CASSVGAGPDWSSGANVLTF	TGTGCCAGCAGCGTAGGCGCAGGGCCCGATTGGAGTTCAGGGGCCAACGTCCTGACTTTC
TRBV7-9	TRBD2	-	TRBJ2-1	CASSLVGGRGDHNEQFF	TGTGCCAGCAGCTTAGTAGGTGGGCGGGGGGACCACAATGAGCAGTTCTTC
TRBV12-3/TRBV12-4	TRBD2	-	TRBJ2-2	CASSLRGAGELFF	TGTGCCAGCAGTTTACGGGGGGCCGGGGAGCTGTTTTTT
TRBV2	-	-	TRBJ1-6	CASSGQVESPLHF	TGTGCCAGCAGTGGGCAGGTCGAGTCACCCCTCCACTTT
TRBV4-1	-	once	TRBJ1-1	CASSTIGDRAEAFF	TGCGCCAGCAGCACTATAGGGGATAGGGCTGAAGCTTTCTTT
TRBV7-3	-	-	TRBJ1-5	CASSPRWSSNQPQHF	TGTGCCAGCAGCCCGAGGTGGAGTAGCAATCAGCCCCAGCATTTT
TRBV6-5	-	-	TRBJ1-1	CASRQGRGTEAFF	TGTGCCAGCAGACAGGGAAGAGGCACTGAAGCTTTCTTT
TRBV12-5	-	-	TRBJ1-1	CASGWENREAFF	TGTGCTAGTGGTTGGGAAAACAGGGAAGCTTTCTTT
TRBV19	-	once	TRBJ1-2	CASSISGRGYTF	TGTGCCAGTAGTATCTCAGGGAGGGGCTACACCTTC
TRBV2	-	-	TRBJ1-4	CASSDMRIRTNEKLFF	TGTGCCAGCAGTGATATGAGGATCCGGACTAATGAAAAACTGTTTTTT
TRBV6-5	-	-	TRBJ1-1	CASSYTRNTEAFF	TGTGCCAGCAGTTACACCAGGAACACTGAAGCTTTCTTT
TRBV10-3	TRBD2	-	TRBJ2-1	CAIRTTSGTYNEQFF	TGTGCCATCAGAACGACTAGCGGGACGTACAATGAGCAGTTCTTC
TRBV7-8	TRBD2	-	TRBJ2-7	CASSLELAGSYEQYF	TGTGCCAGCAGCTTAGAACTAGCGGGCTCCTACGAGCAGTACTTC
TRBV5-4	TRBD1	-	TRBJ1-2	CASSQGQEIYGYTF	TGTGCCAGCAGCCAAGGACAGGAGATATATGGCTACACCTTC
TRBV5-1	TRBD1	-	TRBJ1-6	CASTLGTENNSPLHF	TGCGCCAGCACCCTAGGGACAGAGAATAATTCACCCCTCCACTTT
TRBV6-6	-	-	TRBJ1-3	CASMGRGSTGNTIYF	TGTGCCAGCATGGGCCGGGGTTCGACTGGAAACACCATATATTTT
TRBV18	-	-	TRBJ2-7	CASSPPSSYEQYF	TGTGCCAGCTCACCCCCCTCGTCCTACGAGCAGTACTTC
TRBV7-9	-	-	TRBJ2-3	CASSLERVFTDTQYF	TGTGCCAGCAGCTTAGAACGAGTTTTCACAGATACGCAGTATTTT
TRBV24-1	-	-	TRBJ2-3	CATSPKGGTTDTQYF	TGTGCCACCAGCCCAAAGGGGGGGACCACAGATACGCAGTATTTT
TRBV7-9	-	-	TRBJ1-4	CASSKDSRSEKLFF	TGTGCCAGCAGCAAGGACAGTCGATCGGAAAAACTGTTTTTT
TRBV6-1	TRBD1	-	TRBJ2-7	CASSEGTGGSYEQYF	TGTGCCAGCAGTGAGGGGACAGGGGGCTCCTACGAGCAGTACTTC
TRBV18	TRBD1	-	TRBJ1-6	CASSAGTVDSPLHF	TGTGCCAGCTCGGCCGGGACAGTCGATTCACCCCTCCACTTT
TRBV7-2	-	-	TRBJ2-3	CASREGSRTDTQYF	TGTGCCAGCCGAGAGGGATCGAGAACAGATACGCAGTATTTT
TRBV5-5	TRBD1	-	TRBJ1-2	CASSSGQGARGYTF	TGTGCCAGCAGCTCAGGACAGGGGGCGCGAGGCTACACCTTC
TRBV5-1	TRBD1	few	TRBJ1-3	CASSLSTGVLSLSGNTIYF	TGCGCCAGCAGCCTTTCGACAGGGGTCCTATCGCTCTCTGGAAACACCATATATTTT
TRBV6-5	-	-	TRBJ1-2	CASTTRLDGYTF	TGTGCCAGCACCACCCGACTGGATGGCTACACCTTC
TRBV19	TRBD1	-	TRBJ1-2	CASSTGGQGAVGYTF	TGTGCCAGTAGCACCGGGGGACAGGGGGCGGTTGGCTACACCTTC
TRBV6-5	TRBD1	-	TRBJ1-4	CASSAGQGREKLFF	TGTGCCAGCAGCGCAGGACAGGGGCGTGAAAAACTGTTTTTT
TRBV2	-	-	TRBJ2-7	CASSGSGLFYEQYF	TGTGCCAGCAGTGGGAGCGGGCTATTCTACGAGCAGTACTTC